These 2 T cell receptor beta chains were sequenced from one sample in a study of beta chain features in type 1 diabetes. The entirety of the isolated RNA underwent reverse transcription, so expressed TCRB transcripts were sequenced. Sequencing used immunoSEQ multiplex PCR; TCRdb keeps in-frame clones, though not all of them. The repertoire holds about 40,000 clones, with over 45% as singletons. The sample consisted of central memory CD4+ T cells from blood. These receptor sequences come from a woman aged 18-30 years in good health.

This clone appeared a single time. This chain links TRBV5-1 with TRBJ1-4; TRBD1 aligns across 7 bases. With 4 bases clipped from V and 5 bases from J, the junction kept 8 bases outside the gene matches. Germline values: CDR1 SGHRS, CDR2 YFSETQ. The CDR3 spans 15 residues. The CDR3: CASSAWTGPNEKLFF. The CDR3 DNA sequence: TGCGCCAGCAGCGCTTGGACAGGTCCGAATGAAAAACTGTTTTTT.

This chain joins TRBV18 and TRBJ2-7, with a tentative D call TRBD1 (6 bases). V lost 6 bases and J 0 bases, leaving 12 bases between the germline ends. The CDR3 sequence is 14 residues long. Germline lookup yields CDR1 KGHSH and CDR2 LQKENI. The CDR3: CASSKDRNSYEQYF. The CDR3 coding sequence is TGTGCCAGCTCCAAGGACAGAAACTCCTACGAGCAGTACTTC.